These 12 T cell receptor beta chains came from one sample sequenced in a study of blood T cell repertoires in COVID-19. Only in-frame clones appear in the TCRdb table, and some are missing; sequencing was by immunoSEQ multiplex PCR. The top ten hold around 7% of the sample, which has about 30,000 clones, roughly 85% seen once. The specimen sequenced was peripheral blood. Receptor source: a man aged 55 to 70 with active COVID-19.

This clone was counted once. The chain carries TRBV20-1 and TRBJ2-1, with 7 bases identical to TRBD2. The CDR3 totals 15 residues. The J segment lost 0 bases and the V segment lost 6 bases, leaving 8 bases of the junction unmatched. CDR1 DFQATT and CDR2 SNEGSKA come from the germline V gene (reference sequence). CDR3 sequence (DNA): TGCAGTGCGAGTAGCGGGCGGAGCTCCTACAATGAGCAGTTCTTC. Amino acids: CSASSGRSSYNEQFF.

The chain links TRBV19 to TRBJ2-5, with 12 bases identical to TRBD2. The CDR3 consists of 15 residues. The trim removed 6 bases at V and 5 bases at J, leaving 7 bases unmatched. Germline lookup yields CDR1 LNHDA and CDR2 SQIVND (reference sequence). Here the CDR3 reads CASRETSGSVETQYF. CDR3 sequence (DNA): TGTGCCAGTAGGGAGACTAGCGGGAGCGTGGAGACCCAGTACTTC.

In its sample, this clone was seen a few times. V and J are TRBV18 and TRBJ1-1; TRBD1 is a possible D gene (5 bases). This CDR3 region has 14 residues. In germline, CDR1 is KGHSH, CDR2 LQKENI. V shed 3 bases and J shed 3 bases, with 11 bases lying between them. CDR3 sequence: CASSPGTGDTEAFF. For the CDR3, the DNA is TGTGCCAGCTCACCTGGTACAGGTGACACTGAAGCTTTCTTT.

This clone has more than one count but fewer than ten. The rearrangement joins TRBV5-1 to TRBJ2-2, with unresolved D. The V gene's germline CDR1 is SGHRS and CDR2 YFSETQ. V was shortened by 2 bases and J by 3 bases, with 11 bases between the two germline ends. This CDR3 contains 15 residues. The CDR3 DNA sequence: TGCGCCAGCAGCTTATTAGAAACGTACACCGGGGAGCTGTTTTTT. This gives the protein CASSLLETYTGELFF.

The rearrangement links TRBV27 to TRBJ2-2; D might be TRBD1 (5 bases). Trimming removed 3 bases at V and 3 bases at J, with 11 bases between. CDR3 length equals 15 residues. Germline assignment: CDR1 MNHEY and CDR2 SMNVEV (reference sequence). This chain's CDR3 is CASSFARAYTGELFF. The CDR3 DNA is TGTGCCAGCAGTTTCGCCAGGGCATACACCGGGGAGCTGTTTTTT.

This chain joins TRBV7-2 and TRBJ2-7; 7 bases fit TRBD2. Germline V gene data show CDR1 as SGHTA and CDR2 as FQGNSA. The CDR3 has 14 amino acids. V lost 4 bases, J lost 1 base, and 4 bases stayed unmatched. CDR3 nucleotide sequence: TGTGCCAGCAGCTCAAAAGCGGGATCCTACGAGCAGTACTTC. Its protein product is CASSSKAGSYEQYF.

The J gene is TRBJ1-6, the V gene TRBV11-2, with no clear D. Germline V gene sequence: CDR1 SGHAT, CDR2 FQNNGV. Deletions cut 2 bases from V and 4 bases from J, with 15 bases between. This CDR3 region has 17 residues. DNA for the CDR3: TGTGCCAGCAGCTTAAAGGGCAGTGAGGGTTATAATTCACCCCTCCACTTT. Protein: CASSLKGSEGYNSPLHF.

With respect to this clone: Other DNA sequences within the sample encode an identical CDR3. V and J are TRBV18 and TRBJ2-2, with TRBD1 identical over 9 bases. Germline V gene sequence: CDR1 KGHSH, CDR2 LQKENI. The CDR3 sequence is 15 residues long. V lost 1 base and J lost 4; bases outside the gene matches: 1. DNA for the CDR3: TGTGCCAGCTCACCACGACAGGGGGGCACCGGGGAGCTGTTTTTT. It specifies CASSPRQGGTGELFF.

This clone was picked up one time. This chain uses TRBV29-1 with TRBJ2-5; 11 nucleotides agree with TRBD1. This CDR3 has 13 residues. Germline CDR1 SQVTM, CDR2 ANQGSEA. Unmatched junction bases numbered 4, after V lost 5 bases and J lost 5 bases. CDR3 DNA: TGCAGCGTTTGGACAGGGGGCGGGGAGACCCAGTACTTC. Its protein product is CSVWTGGGETQYF.

The chain links TRBV19 to TRBJ1-3; a possible D gene is TRBD1 (5 bases). Germline CDR1 is LNHDA and CDR2 is SQIVND (reference sequence). The CDR3 length is 14 residues. V lost 5 bases and J lost 0, with 8 bases in between. The CDR3 DNA sequence: TGTGCCAGTAGTCCGGGGGGCTCTGGAAACACCATATATTTT. Translation gives CASSPGGSGNTIYF.

The rearrangement uses TRBV5-5 and TRBJ2-7; D remains unclear. V shed 0 bases and J shed 3 bases, with 10 bases lying between them. Germline loops: CDR1 SGHKS, CDR2 YYEKEE (reference sequence). This CDR3 is 14 amino acids long. In DNA, the CDR3 is TGTGCCAGCAGCTTGGGCTACTCCGGCTACGAGCAGTACTTC. Protein: CASSLGYSGYEQYF.

For the CDR3, the DNA is TGTGCCAGCAGCTTGTACGGGGATGGTCAGCCCCAGCATTTT. Amino acids: CASSLYGDGQPQHF. The chain has TRBV5-8 and TRBJ1-5, with no clear D. The germline V gene has CDR1 SGHTS and CDR2 YDEGEE. CDR3 length: 14 residues. Trimming pared 1 base from V and 6 bases from J, leaving 11 bases between.